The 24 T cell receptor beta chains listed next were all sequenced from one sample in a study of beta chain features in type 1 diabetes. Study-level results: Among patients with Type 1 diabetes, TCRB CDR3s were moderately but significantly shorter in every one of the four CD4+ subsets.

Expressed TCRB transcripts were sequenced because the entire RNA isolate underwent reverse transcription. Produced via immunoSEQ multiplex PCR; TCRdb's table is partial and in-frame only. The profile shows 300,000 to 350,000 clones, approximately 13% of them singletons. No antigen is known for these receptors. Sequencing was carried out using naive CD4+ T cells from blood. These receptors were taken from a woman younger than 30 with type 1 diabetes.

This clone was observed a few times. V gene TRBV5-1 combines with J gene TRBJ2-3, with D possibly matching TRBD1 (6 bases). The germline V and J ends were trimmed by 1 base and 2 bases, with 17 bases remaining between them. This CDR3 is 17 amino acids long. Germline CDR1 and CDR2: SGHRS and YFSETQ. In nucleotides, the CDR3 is TGCGCCAGCAGCTTGTTCGGGACATCGACCTACACAGATACGCAGTATTTT. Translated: CASSLFGTSTYTDTQYF.

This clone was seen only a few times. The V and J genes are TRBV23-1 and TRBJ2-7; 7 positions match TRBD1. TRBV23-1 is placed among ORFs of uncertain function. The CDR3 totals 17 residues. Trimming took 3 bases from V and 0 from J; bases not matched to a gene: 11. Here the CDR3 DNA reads TGCGCCAGCAGTCAGAACCAGACAGGGACCCGCTCCTACGAGCAGTACGTC. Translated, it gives CASSQNQTGTRSYEQYV.

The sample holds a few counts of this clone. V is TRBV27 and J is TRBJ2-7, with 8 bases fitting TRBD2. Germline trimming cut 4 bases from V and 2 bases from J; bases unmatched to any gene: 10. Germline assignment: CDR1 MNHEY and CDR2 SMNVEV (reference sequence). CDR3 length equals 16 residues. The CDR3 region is CASSSPGGPIAYEQYV. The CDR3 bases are TGTGCCAGCAGTTCGCCGGGAGGGCCCATCGCCTACGAGCAGTACGTC.

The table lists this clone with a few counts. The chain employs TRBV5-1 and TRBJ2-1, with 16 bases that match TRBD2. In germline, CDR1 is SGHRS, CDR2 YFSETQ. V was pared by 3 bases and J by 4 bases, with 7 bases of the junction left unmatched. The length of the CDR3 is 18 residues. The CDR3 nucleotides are TGCGCCAGCAGCTGGGGGACTAGCGGGAGGGCAGCTTACAATGAGCAGTTCTTC. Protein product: CASSWGTSGRAAYNEQFF.

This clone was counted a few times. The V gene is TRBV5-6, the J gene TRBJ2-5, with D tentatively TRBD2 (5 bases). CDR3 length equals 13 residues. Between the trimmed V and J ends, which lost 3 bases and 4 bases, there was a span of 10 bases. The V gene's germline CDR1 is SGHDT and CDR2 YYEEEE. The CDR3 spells CASSSGMGETQYF. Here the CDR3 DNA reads TGTGCCAGCAGCTCGGGGATGGGAGAGACCCAGTACTTC.

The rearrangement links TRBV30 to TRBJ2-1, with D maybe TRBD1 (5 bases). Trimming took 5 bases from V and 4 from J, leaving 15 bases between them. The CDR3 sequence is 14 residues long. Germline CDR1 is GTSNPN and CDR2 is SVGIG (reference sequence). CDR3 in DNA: TGTGCCTGGGTCGTAGGGGCAGAGTACAATGAGCAGTTCTTC. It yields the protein CAWVVGAEYNEQFF.

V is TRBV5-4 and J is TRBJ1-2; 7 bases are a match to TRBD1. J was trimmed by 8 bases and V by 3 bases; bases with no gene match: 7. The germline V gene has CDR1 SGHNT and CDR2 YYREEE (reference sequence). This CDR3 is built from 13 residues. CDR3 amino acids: CASSSLDRVGYTF. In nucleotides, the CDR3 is TGTGCCAGCAGCTCCCTCGACAGGGTCGGCTACACCTTC.

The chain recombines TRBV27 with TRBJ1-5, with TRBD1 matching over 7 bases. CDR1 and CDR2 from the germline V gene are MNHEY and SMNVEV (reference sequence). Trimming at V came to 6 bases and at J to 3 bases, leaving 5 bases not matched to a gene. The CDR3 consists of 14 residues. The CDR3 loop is CASRSGQSNQPQHF. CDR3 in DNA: TGTGCCAGCAGATCGGGACAGTCCAATCAGCCCCAGCATTTT.

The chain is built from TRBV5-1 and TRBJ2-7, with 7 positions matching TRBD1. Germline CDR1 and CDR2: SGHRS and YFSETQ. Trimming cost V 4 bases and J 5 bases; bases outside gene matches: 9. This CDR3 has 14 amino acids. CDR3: CASSRQGAKDEQYV. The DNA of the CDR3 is TGCGCCAGCAGCCGACAGGGAGCGAAGGACGAGCAGTACGTC.

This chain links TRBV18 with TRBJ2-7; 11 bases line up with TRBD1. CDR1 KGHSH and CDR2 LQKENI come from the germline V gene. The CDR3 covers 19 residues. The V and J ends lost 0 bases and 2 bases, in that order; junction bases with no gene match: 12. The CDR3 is CASSPPVGTGGPTPYEQYF. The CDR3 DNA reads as TGTGCCAGCTCACCACCGGTCGGGACAGGGGGTCCTACGCCCTACGAGCAGTACTTC. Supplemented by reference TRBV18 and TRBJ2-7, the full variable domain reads NAGVMQNPRHLVRRRGQEARLRCSPMKGHSHVYWYRQLPEEGLKFMVYLQKENIIDESGMPKERFSAEFPKEGPSILRIQQVVRGDSAAYFCASSPPVGTGGPTPYEQYFGPGTRLTVT.

CDR3 protein: CASTMGDRGNGYTF. The CDR3 DNA is TGTGCCAGCACCATGGGGGACAGGGGGAATGGCTACACCTTC. The chain carries TRBV28 and TRBJ1-2; 11 bases are a match to TRBD1. This CDR3 is 14 amino acids long. V lost 7 bases, J lost 6 bases, and 7 bases stayed unmatched. Germline V lookup: CDR1 MDHEN, CDR2 SYDVKM.

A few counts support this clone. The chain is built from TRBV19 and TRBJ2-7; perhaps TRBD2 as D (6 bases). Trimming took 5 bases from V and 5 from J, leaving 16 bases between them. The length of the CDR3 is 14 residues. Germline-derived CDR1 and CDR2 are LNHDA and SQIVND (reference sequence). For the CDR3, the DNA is TGTGCCAGTAGTTCCCTGGGGGGTCATCACGAGCAGTACTTC. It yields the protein CASSSLGGHHEQYF.

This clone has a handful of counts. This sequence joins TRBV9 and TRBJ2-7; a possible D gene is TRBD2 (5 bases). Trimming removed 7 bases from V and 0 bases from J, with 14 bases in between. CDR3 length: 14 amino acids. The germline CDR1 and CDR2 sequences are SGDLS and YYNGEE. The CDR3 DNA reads TGTGCCAGCTCACTCGGACTGATCTCCTACGAGCAGTACTTC. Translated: CASSLGLISYEQYF.

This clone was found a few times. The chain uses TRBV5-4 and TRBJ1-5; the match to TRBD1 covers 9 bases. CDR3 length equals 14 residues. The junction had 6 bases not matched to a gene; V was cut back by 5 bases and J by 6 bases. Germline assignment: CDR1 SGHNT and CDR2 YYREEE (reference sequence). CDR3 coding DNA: TGTGCCAGCAGTATGACAGGGGGACCTCAGCCCCAGCATTTT. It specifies CASSMTGGPQPQHF.

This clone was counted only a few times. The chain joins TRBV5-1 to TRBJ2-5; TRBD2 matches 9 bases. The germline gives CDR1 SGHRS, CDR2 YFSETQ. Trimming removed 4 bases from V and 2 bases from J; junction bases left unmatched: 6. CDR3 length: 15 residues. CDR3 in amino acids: CASSRALAGQETQYF. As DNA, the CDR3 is TGCGCCAGCAGCAGAGCTCTAGCGGGACAAGAGACCCAGTACTTC.

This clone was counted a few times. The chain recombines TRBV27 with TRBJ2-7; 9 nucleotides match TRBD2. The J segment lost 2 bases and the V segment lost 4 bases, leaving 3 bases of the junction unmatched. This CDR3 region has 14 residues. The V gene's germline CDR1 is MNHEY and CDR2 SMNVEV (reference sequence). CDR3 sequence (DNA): TGTGCCAGCAGTTCTAGCGGGACCCCCTACGAGCAGTACTTC. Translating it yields CASSSSGTPYEQYF.

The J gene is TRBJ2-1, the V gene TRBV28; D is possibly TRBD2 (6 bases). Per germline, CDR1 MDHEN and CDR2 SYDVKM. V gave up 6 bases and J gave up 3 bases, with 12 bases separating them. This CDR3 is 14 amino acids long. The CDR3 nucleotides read TGTGCCAGCAGGCCGGAGGGTATCTACAATGAGCAGTTCTTC. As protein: CASRPEGIYNEQFF.

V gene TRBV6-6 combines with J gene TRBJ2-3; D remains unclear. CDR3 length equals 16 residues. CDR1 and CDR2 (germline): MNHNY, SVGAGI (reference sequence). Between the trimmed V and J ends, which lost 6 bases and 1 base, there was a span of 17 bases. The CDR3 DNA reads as TGTGCCAGCAGCGCCGAAGAGCTATATCGCACAGATACGCAGTATTTT. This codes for CASSAEELYRTDTQYF.

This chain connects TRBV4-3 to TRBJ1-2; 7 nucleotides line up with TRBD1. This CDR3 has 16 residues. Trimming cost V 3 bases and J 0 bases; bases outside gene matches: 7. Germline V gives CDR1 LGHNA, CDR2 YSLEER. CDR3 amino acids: CASSQVTGAANYGYTF. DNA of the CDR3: TGCGCCAGCAGCCAGGTCACAGGGGCAGCTAACTATGGCTACACCTTC.

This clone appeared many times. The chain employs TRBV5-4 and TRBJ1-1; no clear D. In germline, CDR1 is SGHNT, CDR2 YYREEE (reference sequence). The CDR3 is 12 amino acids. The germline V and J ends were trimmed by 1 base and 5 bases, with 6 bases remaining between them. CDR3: CASSLSETEAFF. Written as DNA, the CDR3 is TGTGCCAGCAGCTTGAGCGAAACTGAAGCTTTCTTT.

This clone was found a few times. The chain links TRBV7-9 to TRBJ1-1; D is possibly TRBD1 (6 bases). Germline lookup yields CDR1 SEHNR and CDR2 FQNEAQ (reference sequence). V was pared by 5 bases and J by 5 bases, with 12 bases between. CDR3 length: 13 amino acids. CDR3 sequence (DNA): TGTGCCAGCAGCCGACAGGAGGAGACTGAAGCTTTCTTT. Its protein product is CASSRQEETEAFF. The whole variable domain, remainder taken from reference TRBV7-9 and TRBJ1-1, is DTGVSQNPRHKITKRGQNVTFRCDPISEHNRLYWYRQTLGQGPEFLTYFQNEAQLEKSRLLSDRFSAERPKGSFSTLEIQRTEQGDSAMYLCASSRQEETEAFFGQGTRLTVV.

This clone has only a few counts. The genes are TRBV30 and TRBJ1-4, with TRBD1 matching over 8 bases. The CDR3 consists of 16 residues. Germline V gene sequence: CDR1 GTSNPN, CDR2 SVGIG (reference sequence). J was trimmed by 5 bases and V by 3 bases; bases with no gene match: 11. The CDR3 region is CAWRAKGTGPNEKLFF. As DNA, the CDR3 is TGTGCCTGGAGGGCTAAAGGGACAGGCCCGAATGAAAAACTGTTTTTT.

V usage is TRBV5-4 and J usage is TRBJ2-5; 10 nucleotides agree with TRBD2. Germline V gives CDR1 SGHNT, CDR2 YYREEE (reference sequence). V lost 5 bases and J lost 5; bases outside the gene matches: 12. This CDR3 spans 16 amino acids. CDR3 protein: CASRRGGLAGDETQYF. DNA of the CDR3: TGTGCCAGCAGAAGGGGTGGGCTAGCGGGAGATGAGACCCAGTACTTC.

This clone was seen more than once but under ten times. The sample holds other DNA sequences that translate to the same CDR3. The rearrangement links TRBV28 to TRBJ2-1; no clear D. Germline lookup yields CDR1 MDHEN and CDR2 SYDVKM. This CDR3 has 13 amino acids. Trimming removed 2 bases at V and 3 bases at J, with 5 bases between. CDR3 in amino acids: CASSLPGYNEQFF. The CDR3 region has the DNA TGTGCCAGCAGTTTACCCGGCTACAATGAGCAGTTCTTC.